Shown below are 16 T cell receptor beta chains from a single sample sequenced in a study of OX40 agonist ivuxolimab in advanced cancers. Profiled with immunoSEQ multiplex PCR; TCRdb holds only in-frame clones, not every one. The sample carries 95,000 to 150,000 clones, 93% recorded once. The sample was CD4+ or CD8+ T cells sorted from blood, taken in a trial of the OX40 agonist ivuxolimab. These TCRs come from an adult with an advanced solid tumor such as melanoma, head and neck, liver or kidney cancer.

The chain has TRBV5-1 and TRBJ2-2, with TRBD1 identical over 11 bases. Germline-derived CDR1 and CDR2 are SGHRS and YFSETQ. Trimming took 4 bases from V and 0 from J; bases not matched to a gene: 11. The CDR3 is 19 residues long. The CDR3 sequence is CASSRLGRGQGANTGELFF. The CDR3, as DNA: TGCGCCAGCAGCCGACTCGGCAGGGGACAGGGGGCGAACACCGGGGAGCTGTTTTTT. Combining the CDR3 with reference TRBV5-1 and TRBJ2-2 gives the whole variable domain KAGVTQTPRYLIKTRGQQVTLSCSPISGHRSVSWYQQTPGQGLQFLFEYFSETQRNKGNFPGRFSGRQFSNSRSEMNVSTLELGDSALYLCASSRLGRGQGANTGELFFGEGSRLTVL.

V gene TRBV28 combines with J gene TRBJ2-6, with D unresolved. Trimming cost V 6 bases and J 0 bases, with 9 bases left between them. The V gene's germline CDR1 is MDHEN and CDR2 SYDVKM. CDR3 length: 15 residues. The CDR3 sequence is CASRNRFSGANVLTF. CDR3 bases: TGTGCCAGCAGAAATAGGTTCTCTGGGGCCAACGTCCTGACTTTC. Full variable domain (rest looked up from reference TRBV28 and TRBJ2-6): DVKVTQSSRYLVKRTGEKVFLECVQDMDHENMFWYRQDPGLGLRLIYFSYDVKMKEKGDIPEGYSVSREKKERFSLILESASTNQTSMYLCASRNRFSGANVLTFGAGSRLTVL.

The V call is TRBV25-1, the J call TRBJ2-5; D could derive from TRBD1 or TRBD2 (5 bases each). The germline V and J ends were trimmed by 1 base and 4 bases, with 13 bases remaining between them. CDR1 is MGHDK and CDR2 is SYGVNS in the germline V gene. There are 15 residues in the CDR3. The CDR3 DNA reads as TGTGCCAGCAGTGAATCCGGGGCAAGGGGAGAGACCCAGTACTTC. It codes for CASSESGARGETQYF.

The chain couples TRBV2 to TRBJ1-5; D is perhaps TRBD1 (6 bases). The CDR3 covers 15 residues. The V gene's germline CDR1 is SNHLY and CDR2 FYNNEI. V was cut by 3 bases and J by 6 bases, with 15 bases left in between. CDR3 sequence reads: CASSDEAGVGQPQHF. CDR3 DNA sequence: TGTGCCAGCAGTGATGAGGCAGGGGTGGGTCAGCCCCAGCATTTT.

This clone was detected only once. The V call is TRBV6-6, the J call TRBJ2-3, with no clear D. There are 13 residues in the CDR3. CDR1 MNHNY and CDR2 SVGAGI come from the germline V gene (reference sequence). The V gene lost 5 bases and the J gene lost 10 bases, with 16 bases spanning the gap. The CDR3 sequence is CASSLDPPSSQYF. The CDR3 nucleotides are TGTGCCAGCAGTCTGGACCCTCCGAGTTCGCAGTATTTT.

J is TRBJ1-1 and V is TRBV28; D may be TRBD1 (6 bases). This CDR3 is built from 12 residues. CDR1 is MDHEN and CDR2 is SYDVKM in the germline V gene. Between the trimmed V and J ends, which lost 7 bases and 3 bases, there was a span of 9 bases. CDR3 in DNA: TGTGCCAGCATGAGGGGGGACACTGAAGCTTTCTTT. This sequence encodes CASMRGDTEAFF.

A note on this clone: This CDR3 is also generated by other DNA sequences in the sample. The chain is built from TRBV5-6 and TRBJ2-5, with TRBD2 matching 7 bases. Germline loops: CDR1 SGHDT, CDR2 YYEEEE. Trimming removed 1 base from V and 5 bases from J; junction bases left unmatched: 5. This CDR3 is built from 14 residues. CDR3 amino acids: CASSLRGAGETQYF. Here the CDR3 DNA reads TGTGCCAGCAGCTTGAGGGGAGCGGGGGAGACCCAGTACTTC.

The chain has TRBV27 and TRBJ2-7; D unclear. CDR3 length equals 15 residues. Per germline, CDR1 MNHEY and CDR2 SMNVEV (reference sequence). V was trimmed by 4 bases and J by 2 bases, leaving 15 bases between them. Here the CDR3 reads CASSSPGKAAYEQYF. The CDR3 DNA reads TGTGCCAGCAGTTCCCCAGGAAAGGCAGCCTACGAGCAGTACTTC.

This rearrangement joins TRBV10-2 to TRBJ1-2; D is unresolved. This CDR3 is 12 amino acids long. Per germline, CDR1 WSHSY and CDR2 SAAADI. V shed 2 bases and J shed 7 bases, with 8 bases lying between them. CDR3 sequence: CASSEEGTGYTF. The CDR3 region has the DNA TGCGCCAGCAGTGAGGAGGGAACTGGCTACACCTTC.

Comments on this clone: The sample has other DNA sequences that encode this CDR3 too. CDR3 DNA: TGTGCCAGCAGCTTAGTTGGGGGGGCGTACGAGCAGTACTTC. Translation: CASSLVGGAYEQYF. This chain connects TRBV7-9 to TRBJ2-7; TRBD2 might be the D (7 bases). Trimming stripped 1 base from V and 4 bases from J, with 11 bases between. The CDR3 spans 14 residues. Germline assignment: CDR1 SEHNR and CDR2 FQNEAQ (reference sequence).

This chain connects TRBV30 to TRBJ1-1; D ambiguous. The CDR3 runs 14 residues. The germline V and J ends were trimmed by 3 bases and 1 base, with 12 bases remaining between them. The V gene's germline CDR1 is GTSNPN and CDR2 SVGIG (reference sequence). The CDR3 DNA reads as TGTGCCTGGAGCCCAATAGGGAGGAACACTGAAGCTTTCTTT. Its protein product is CAWSPIGRNTEAFF. The full variable domain, in which reference TRBV30 and TRBJ1-1 provide the parts outside the CDR3, is SQTIHQWPATLVQPVGSPLSLECTVEGTSNPNLYWYRQAAGRGLQLLFYSVGIGQISSEVPQNLSASRPQDRQFILSSKKLLLSDSGFYLCAWSPIGRNTEAFFGQGTRLTVV.

This clone was counted only a few times. The CDR3 DNA sequence: TGTGCCAGCAGGCTAACAGGGGAATGGATGAACACTGAAGCTTTCTTT. It is translated as CASRLTGEWMNTEAFF. The chain is built from TRBV28 and TRBJ1-1; TRBD1 aligns across 7 bases. The V segment lost 6 bases and the J segment 0 bases; nucleotides outside the gene matches: 10. CDR3 length: 16 residues. Germline V CDR1 and CDR2: MDHEN, SYDVKM.

V gene TRBV11-2 combines with J gene TRBJ2-1, with a weak D call TRBD1 (6 bases). The CDR3 loop spans 12 amino acids. V was shortened by 5 bases and J by 10 bases, with 12 bases between the two germline ends. Germline CDR1 is SGHAT and CDR2 is FQNNGV. The chain's CDR3 is CASSRDRWEQFF. In DNA, the CDR3 is TGTGCCAGCAGCAGAGACAGGTGGGAGCAGTTCTTC.

This rearrangement joins TRBV14 to TRBJ2-1, with D perhaps matching TRBD2 (6 bases). The V gene's germline CDR1 is SGHDN and CDR2 FVKESK. Trimming stripped 0 bases from V and 6 bases from J, with 18 bases between. This CDR3 has 17 amino acids. The CDR3, as DNA: TGTGCCAGCAGCCAAGATTTTTGGGGCGAGACTAGCAATGAGCAGTTCTTC. Translation gives CASSQDFWGETSNEQFF.

This chain connects TRBV28 to TRBJ2-1; D gene ambiguous. The CDR3 runs 13 residues. Germline V lookup: CDR1 MDHEN, CDR2 SYDVKM. The V gene lost 9 bases and the J gene lost 0 bases, with 9 bases spanning the gap. The DNA for the CDR3 is TGTGCCAGTTTGGGTAACTCCTACAATGAGCAGTTCTTC. Encoded protein: CASLGNSYNEQFF. Looking up the rest from reference TRBV28 and TRBJ2-1 gives the full variable domain: DVKVTQSSRYLVKRTGEKVFLECVQDMDHENMFWYRQDPGLGLRLIYFSYDVKMKEKGDIPEGYSVSREKKERFSLILESASTNQTSMYLCASLGNSYNEQFFGPGTRLTVL.

This chain connects TRBV11-2 to TRBJ2-1; 9 bases match TRBD2. The V and J ends lost 4 bases and 4 bases, in that order; junction bases with no gene match: 8. Germline V gives CDR1 SGHAT, CDR2 FQNNGV. The CDR3 covers 16 residues. For the CDR3, the DNA is TGTGCCAGCAGCTGGGGAGCGGGAGGAGGGTACAATGAGCAGTTCTTC. Its protein product is CASSWGAGGGYNEQFF.